What follows describes a single T cell receptor (beta chain). Its antigen is undetermined. This sample stems from a study of cytomegalovirus exposure and HLA in healthy donors. PCR primers comprised 60 Vbeta and 13 Jbeta primers. TCRdb keeps only in-frame clones here, not all; method: immunoSEQ multiplex PCR. The table includes 100,000 or so clones, 9.5% to 15% detected once. General study points: Most TCR sequences were seen very rarely across donors, but some public TCRs occurred in many. A later analysis associated 15,000 to 20,000 TCR beta sequences with HLA alleles at a 0.05 false discovery rate.

The sequenced material came from PBMCs. This receptor was obtained from a man aged 40-49 years in good health and CMV-seropositive.

DNA for the CDR3: TGTGCCAGCAGTTTAAGGTTCGGAGATGGCTACACCTTC. The encoded protein is CASSLRFGDGYTF. This rearrangement joins TRBV27 to TRBJ1-2; D ambiguous. The CDR3 has 13 residues. Germline V gene data show CDR1 as MNHEY and CDR2 as SMNVEV (reference sequence). Trimming removed 2 bases at V and 6 bases at J, with 10 bases between.